This TCR beta chain was profiled in a study of metastatic and nonmetastatic thyroid tumors. This clone counts as medium-sized. There were no patients who had received any treatment before thyroid surgery. V lost 5 bases, J lost 5 bases, and 4 bases stayed unmatched. Germline loops: CDR1 SGHTA, CDR2 FQGTGA. This CDR3 region has 13 residues. TCRdb reanalyzed the PCR reads via MiXCR. The table includes 50,000 to 60,000 clones, approximately 15% detected once. The sequenced sample was blood. V gene TRBV7-3 combines with J gene TRBJ2-7; TRBD1 agrees at 9 bases. The TCR originated in a female donor with papillary thyroid cancer or a benign thyroid nodule (not recorded which). Some clones in this sample may be carry-over from other donors' samples. CDR3 DNA sequence: TGTGCCAGCAGCCCGGGACAGGGTAACGAGCAGTACTTC. Translating it yields CASSPGQGNEQYF.